The present T cell receptor (beta chain) was sequenced within a study of technical replicates of blood from four donors. The assay was immunoSEQ multiplex PCR, and TCRdb's table has in-frame clones only and misses some. The repertoire holds tens of thousands of clones, with 96% as singletons. The CDR3 consists of 13 residues. Germline V gene lookup returns CDR1 MNHEY and CDR2 SMNVEV (reference sequence). V lost 6 bases and J 5 bases, leaving 13 bases between the germline ends. The TCR was taken from a human donor in good health. This sequence joins TRBV27 and TRBJ2-5, with D perhaps matching TRBD1 (6 bases). Sequenced material: T cells isolated from PBMCs. The CDR3 here is CASRPTGFETQYF. The CDR3 DNA is TGTGCCAGCAGACCGACAGGTTTCGAGACCCAGTACTTC.